This T cell receptor (beta chain) was recorded in a study of PD-L1 blockade in urothelial cancer. Study details: Samples came from 3 weeks, at the second dose, and 6 weeks into treatment.

The data were produced by immunoSEQ multiplex PCR, yet TCRdb's version contains in-frame clones alone and is incomplete. In the table there are under 40,000 clones, over 70% of which are singletons. The germline gives CDR1 SGHRS, CDR2 YFSETQ. The V and J ends lost 4 bases and 3 bases respectively, with 16 bases between them. The CDR3 runs to 16 residues. This sample comprised PBMCs, obtained around atezolizumab (anti-PD-L1) treatment. The clonotype comes from a man aged 70 or older with urothelial cancer. The rearrangement links TRBV5-1 to TRBJ1-4; D ambiguous. The CDR3 reads CASSVQAGVSNEKLFF. As DNA, the CDR3 is TGCGCCAGCAGCGTCCAGGCGGGAGTTTCTAATGAAAAACTGTTTTTT.